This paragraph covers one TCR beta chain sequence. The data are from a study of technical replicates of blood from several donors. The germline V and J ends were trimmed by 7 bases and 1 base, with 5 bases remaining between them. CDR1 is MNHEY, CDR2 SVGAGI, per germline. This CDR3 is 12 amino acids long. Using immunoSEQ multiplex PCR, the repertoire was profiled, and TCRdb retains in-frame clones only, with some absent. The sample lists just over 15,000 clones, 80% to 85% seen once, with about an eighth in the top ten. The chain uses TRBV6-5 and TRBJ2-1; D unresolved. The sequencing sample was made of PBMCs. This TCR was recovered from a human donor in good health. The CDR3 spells CASTRSYNEQFF. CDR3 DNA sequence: TGTGCCAGCACTCGGTCCTACAATGAGCAGTTCTTC.